These 12 T cell receptor beta chains came from one sample sequenced in a study of vaccination and CD4 T cells after COVID-19. Cultured CD4+ T-cell DNA underwent Oncomine TCR Beta short-read sequencing. One entry per CDR3 protein results from TCRdb running MiXCR on the PCR reads. This table holds approximately 7,700 distinct CDR3 sequences, roughly 65% found once. Treatment denoted: approximately nine-day PBMC culture with coronavirus spike peptide pools or control peptides (ViraFEST assay). Antigens for these TCRs are unknown. Sequencing used CD4+ T cells from blood, cultured in vitro. The receptors originated from a human donor who had recovered from COVID-19.

The genes are TRBV24-1 and TRBJ2-7; 7 bases fit TRBD1. After removal of 4 bases from V and 3 bases from J, the junction contained 5 bases not matched to a gene. Germline V gene lookup returns CDR1 KGHDR and CDR2 SFDVKD. The CDR3 loop spans 14 amino acids. CDR3 bases: TGTGCCACCAGTGAGGAAAGACAGGGCTACGAGCAGTACTTC. Translating gives CATSEERQGYEQYF.

The rearrangement uses TRBV2 and TRBJ1-1; no reliable D call. Germline V gives CDR1 SNHLY, CDR2 FYNNEI. Trimming took 7 bases from V and 1 from J, leaving 10 bases between them. The CDR3 consists of 13 residues. As DNA, the CDR3 is TGTGCCAGCATATCCCAGCCGAACACTGAAGCTTTCTTT. Protein: CASISQPNTEAFF.

This clonotype was picked up a small number of times. The V call is TRBV6-1, the J call TRBJ1-2; D is perhaps TRBD1 (5 bases). This CDR3 region has 13 residues. Per germline, CDR1 MNHNS and CDR2 SASEGT. V was pared by 4 bases and J by 5 bases, with 11 bases between. In DNA, the CDR3 is TGTGCCAGCAGTGTGCAGGGCCGGTATGGCTACACCTTC. Its protein product is CASSVQGRYGYTF.

Only one count was recorded for this clonotype. One junction end does not reproduce the germline sequence, and a read error may be involved. The rearrangement joins TRBV11-2 to TRBJ2-7; TRBD2 aligns across 11 bases. The CDR3 extends over 12 amino acids. CDR1 and CDR2 (germline): SGHAT, FQNNGV. The chain's CDR3 is CASSFQGLAEDF. As DNA, the CDR3 is TGTGCCAGCAGCTTCCAGGGACTAGCGGAGGACTTC.

The gene calls are TRBV15 and TRBJ1-5; D uncertain. CDR3 length: 12 amino acids. From germline, CDR1 is LNHNV and CDR2 YYDKDF (reference sequence). V was trimmed by 3 bases and J by 4 bases, leaving 4 bases between them. This CDR3 reads CATSRDNQPQHF. CDR3 sequence (DNA): TGTGCCACCAGCAGGGATAATCAGCCCCAGCATTTT.

The CDR3 here is CASSMVRNGQETQYF. The CDR3 region has the DNA TGTGCCAGTAGTATGGTCAGGAACGGCCAAGAGACCCAGTACTTC. The rearrangement uses TRBV19 and TRBJ2-5; D gene unclear. The CDR3 has 15 residues. V lost 3 bases and J 1 base, leaving 12 bases between the germline ends. CDR1 is LNHDA and CDR2 is SQIVND in the germline V gene (reference sequence). Complete variable domain (other parts from reference TRBV19 and TRBJ2-5): DGGITQSPKYLFRKEGQNVTLSCEQNLNHDAMYWYRQDPGQGLRLIYYSQIVNDFQKGDIAEGYSVSREKKESFPLTVTSAQKNPTAFYLCASSMVRNGQETQYFGPGTRLLVL.

This clonotype was counted once. The chain links TRBV11-3 to TRBJ1-6; D ambiguous. Trimming took 3 bases from V and 5 from J, leaving 8 bases between them. This CDR3 comprises 14 residues. Looked up from germline, CDR1 is SGHNT and CDR2 is YENEEA. The CDR3 nucleotides are TGTGCCAGCAGCTTTAACGGGGATAATTCACCCCTCCACTTT. It yields the protein CASSFNGDNSPLHF.

This clonotype was counted only a few times. The chain employs TRBV6-1 and TRBJ1-2; tentative D call: TRBD1 (6 bases). V was cut by 6 bases and J by 5 bases, with 16 bases left in between. Germline V gene sequence: CDR1 MNHNS, CDR2 SASEGT. The CDR3 runs 14 residues. The CDR3 loop reads CASRAGQRAYGYTF. Written as DNA, the CDR3 is TGTGCCAGCAGGGCCGGACAGAGGGCTTATGGCTACACCTTC.

The rearrangement uses TRBV5-1 and TRBJ2-4; TRBD2 might be the D (5 bases). The CDR3 has 15 residues. Deletions cut 0 bases from V and 15 bases from J, with 22 bases between. Germline-derived CDR1 and CDR2 are SGHRS and YFSETQ. The CDR3 DNA sequence: TGCGCCAGCAGCTTGGTGACGGGGTATGAAGGCTCTCGGTACTTC. Its protein is CASSLVTGYEGSRYF.

The chain couples TRBV27 to TRBJ1-1; D is uncertain. The germline V gene has CDR1 MNHEY and CDR2 SMNVEV (reference sequence). The CDR3 runs to 15 residues. The V end lost 1 base, the J end lost 5 bases, and 14 bases lay between the germline ends. For the CDR3, the DNA is TGTGCCAGCAGTTTATATCGGTTGGAGGGTACTGAAGCTTTCTTT. Amino acids: CASSLYRLEGTEAFF.

This clonotype was counted only a few times. The chain recombines TRBV20-1 with TRBJ1-1; 7 positions agree with TRBD1. V gave up 5 bases and J gave up 4 bases; unmatched junction bases: 4. Germline values: CDR1 DFQATT, CDR2 SNEGSKA (reference sequence). This CDR3 is built from 12 residues. The CDR3 DNA follows: TGCAGTGCTTGGGACAGACCCACTGAAGCTTTCTTT. Amino acids: CSAWDRPTEAFF.

This chain connects TRBV7-9 to TRBJ2-5, with D possibly matching TRBD2 (5 bases). V was pared by 4 bases and J by 3 bases, with 15 bases between. The CDR3 is 15 residues long. The germline gives CDR1 SEHNR, CDR2 FQNEAQ (reference sequence). The CDR3 is CASSYRSTGEETQYF. CDR3 in DNA: TGTGCCAGCAGCTACCGATCAACCGGGGAAGAGACCCAGTACTTC.